This T cell receptor beta chain was captured in a study of beta chain features in type 1 diabetes. Findings of the study overall: Unsettled here was the matter of whether HLA type influences TCRB rearrangement. All four CD4+ subsets of Type 1 diabetes patients contained TCRB CDR3s that were moderately but significantly shorter.

Details on this clone: Antigen unknown.

Germline CDR1 reads MGHRA; CDR2 reads YSYEKL. This CDR3 is built from 18 residues. J was trimmed by 2 bases and V by 0 bases; bases with no gene match: 8. All of the isolated RNA was reverse transcribed, so expressed TCRB transcripts were sequenced. Libraries were prepared by immunoSEQ multiplex PCR; TCRdb keeps only in-frame clonotypes and omits some of them. The profile shows roughly 730,000 clones, about an eighth of them singletons. The sequence came from a man aged 18 to 29 with type 1 diabetes. This chain links TRBV4-1 with TRBJ2-7, with TRBD2 matching 12 bases. Sequenced material: naive CD4+ T cells from blood. CDR3 sequence reads: CASSQDPGLAGNPYEQYF. The CDR3 coding sequence is TGCGCCAGCAGCCAAGACCCCGGACTAGCGGGGAATCCCTACGAGCAGTACTTC.